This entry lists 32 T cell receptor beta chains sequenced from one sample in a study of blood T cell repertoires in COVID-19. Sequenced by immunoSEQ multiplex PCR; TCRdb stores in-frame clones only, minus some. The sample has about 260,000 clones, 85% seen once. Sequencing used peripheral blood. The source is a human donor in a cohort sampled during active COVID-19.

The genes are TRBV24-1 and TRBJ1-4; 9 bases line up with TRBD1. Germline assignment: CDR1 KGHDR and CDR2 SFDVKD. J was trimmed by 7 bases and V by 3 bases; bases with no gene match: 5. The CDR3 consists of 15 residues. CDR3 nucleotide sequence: TGTGCCACCAGTGATCCCGGGACAGGGAGTGAAAAACTGTTTTTT. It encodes CATSDPGTGSEKLFF.

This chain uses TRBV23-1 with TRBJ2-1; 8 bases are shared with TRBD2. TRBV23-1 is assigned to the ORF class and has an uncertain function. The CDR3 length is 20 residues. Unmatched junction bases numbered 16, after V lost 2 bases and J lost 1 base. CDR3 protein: CASSQTPSGWPRWSYNEQFF. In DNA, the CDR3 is TGCGCCAGCAGTCAAACCCCTAGCGGGTGGCCCAGGTGGTCCTACAATGAGCAGTTCTTC.

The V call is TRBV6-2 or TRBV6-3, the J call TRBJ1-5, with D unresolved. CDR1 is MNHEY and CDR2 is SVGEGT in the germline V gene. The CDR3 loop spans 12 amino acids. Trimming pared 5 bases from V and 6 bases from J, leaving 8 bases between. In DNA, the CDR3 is TGTGCCAGCAGTGAGAGCGGTCAGCCCCAGCATTTT. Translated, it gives CASSESGQPQHF.

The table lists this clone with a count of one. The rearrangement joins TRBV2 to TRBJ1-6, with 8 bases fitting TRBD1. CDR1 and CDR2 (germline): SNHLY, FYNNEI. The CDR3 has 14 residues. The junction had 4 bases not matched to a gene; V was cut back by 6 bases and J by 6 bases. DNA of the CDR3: TGTGCCAGCAGGATGACAGGGGCTAATTCACCCCTCCACTTT. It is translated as CASRMTGANSPLHF.

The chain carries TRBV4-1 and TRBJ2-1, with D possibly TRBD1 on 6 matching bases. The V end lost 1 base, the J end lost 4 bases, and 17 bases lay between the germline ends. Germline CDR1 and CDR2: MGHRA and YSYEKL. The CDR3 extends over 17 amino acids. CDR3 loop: CASSQGPSLGTYNEQFF. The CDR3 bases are TGCGCCAGCAGCCAAGGCCCCTCTCTCGGGACATACAATGAGCAGTTCTTC.

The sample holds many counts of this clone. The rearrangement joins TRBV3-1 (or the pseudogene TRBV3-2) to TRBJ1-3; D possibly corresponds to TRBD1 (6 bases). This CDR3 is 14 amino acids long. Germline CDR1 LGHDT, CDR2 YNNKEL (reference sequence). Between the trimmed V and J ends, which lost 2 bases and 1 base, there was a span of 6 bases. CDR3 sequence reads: CASSQRGSGNTIYF. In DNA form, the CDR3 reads TGTGCCAGCAGCCAAAGGGGGTCTGGAAACACCATATATTTT.

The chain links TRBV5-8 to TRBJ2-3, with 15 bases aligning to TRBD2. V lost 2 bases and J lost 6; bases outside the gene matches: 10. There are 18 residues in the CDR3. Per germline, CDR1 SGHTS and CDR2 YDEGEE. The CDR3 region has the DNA TGTGCCAGCAGCTTTACCAGGACTAGCGGGAGGGGTCAGGATACGCAGTATTTT. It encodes CASSFTRTSGRGQDTQYF.

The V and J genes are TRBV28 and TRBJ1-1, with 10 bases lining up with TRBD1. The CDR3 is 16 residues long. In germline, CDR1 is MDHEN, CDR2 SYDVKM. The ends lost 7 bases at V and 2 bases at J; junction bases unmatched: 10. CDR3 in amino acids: CASTRDGQGVNTEAFF. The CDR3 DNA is TGTGCCAGCACAAGGGATGGACAGGGGGTAAACACTGAAGCTTTCTTT.

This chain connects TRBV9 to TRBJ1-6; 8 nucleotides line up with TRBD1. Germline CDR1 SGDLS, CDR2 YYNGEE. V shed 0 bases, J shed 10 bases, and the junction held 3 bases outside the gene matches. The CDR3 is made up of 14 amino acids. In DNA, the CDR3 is TGTGCCAGCAGCGTAGGACAGGGGTTGTCACCCCTCCACTTT. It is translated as CASSVGQGLSPLHF.

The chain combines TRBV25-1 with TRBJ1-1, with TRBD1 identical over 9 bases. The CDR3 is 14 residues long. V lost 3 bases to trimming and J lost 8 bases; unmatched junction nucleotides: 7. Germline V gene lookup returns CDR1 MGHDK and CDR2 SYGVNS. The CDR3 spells CASSETGGLSEAFF. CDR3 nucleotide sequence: TGTGCCAGCAGTGAGACAGGGGGACTCAGCGAAGCTTTCTTT.

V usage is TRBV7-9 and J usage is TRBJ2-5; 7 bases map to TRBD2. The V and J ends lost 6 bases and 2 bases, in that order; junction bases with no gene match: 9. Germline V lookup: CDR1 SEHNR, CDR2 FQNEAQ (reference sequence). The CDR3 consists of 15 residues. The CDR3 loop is CASSKAGSPQETQYF. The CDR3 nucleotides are TGTGCCAGCAGTAAAGCGGGGTCACCACAAGAGACCCAGTACTTC.

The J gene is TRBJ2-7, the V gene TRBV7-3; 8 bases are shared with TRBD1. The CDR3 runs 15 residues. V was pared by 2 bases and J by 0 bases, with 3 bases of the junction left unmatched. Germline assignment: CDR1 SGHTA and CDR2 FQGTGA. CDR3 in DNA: TGTGCCAGCAGCTTAGGCGGACAGGGCTCCTACGAGCAGTACTTC. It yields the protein CASSLGGQGSYEQYF.

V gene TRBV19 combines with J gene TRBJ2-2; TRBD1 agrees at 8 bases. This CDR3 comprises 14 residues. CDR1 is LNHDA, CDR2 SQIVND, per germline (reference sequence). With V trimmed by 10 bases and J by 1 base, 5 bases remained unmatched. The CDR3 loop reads CATLGTGNTGELFF. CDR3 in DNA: TGTGCCACTCTAGGGACAGGGAACACCGGGGAGCTGTTTTTT.

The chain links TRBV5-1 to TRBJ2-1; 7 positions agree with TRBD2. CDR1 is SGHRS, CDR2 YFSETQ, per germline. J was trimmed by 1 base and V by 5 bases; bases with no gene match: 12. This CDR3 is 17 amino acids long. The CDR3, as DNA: TGCGCCAGCAGTCCCTCGGGAGGAGGGTTATCCTACAATGAGCAGTTCTTC. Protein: CASSPSGGGLSYNEQFF.

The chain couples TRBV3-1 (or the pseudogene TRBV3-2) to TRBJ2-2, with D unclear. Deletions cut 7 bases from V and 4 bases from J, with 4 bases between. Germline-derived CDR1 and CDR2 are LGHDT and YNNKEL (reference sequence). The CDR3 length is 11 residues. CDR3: CASTLTGELFF. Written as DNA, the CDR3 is TGTGCCAGCACCCTCACCGGGGAGCTGTTTTTT.

Written as DNA, the CDR3 is TGTGCCAGCAGCGTAGACAGCGGAGACTACAATGAGCAGTTCTTC. Translating it yields CASSVDSGDYNEQFF. The chain joins TRBV9 to TRBJ2-1; D possibly corresponds to TRBD2 (5 bases). The CDR3 extends over 15 amino acids. Trimming removed 0 bases at V and 3 bases at J, with 10 bases between. CDR1 and CDR2 (germline): SGDLS, YYNGEE.

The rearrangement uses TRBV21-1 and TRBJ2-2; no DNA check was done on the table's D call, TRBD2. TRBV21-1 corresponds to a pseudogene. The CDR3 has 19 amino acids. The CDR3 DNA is TGTGCCAGCAGTAAAGGAGGAAGCGGGTGGGCCGGGGACACCGGGGAGCTGTTTTTT. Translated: CASSKGGSGWAGDTGELFF.

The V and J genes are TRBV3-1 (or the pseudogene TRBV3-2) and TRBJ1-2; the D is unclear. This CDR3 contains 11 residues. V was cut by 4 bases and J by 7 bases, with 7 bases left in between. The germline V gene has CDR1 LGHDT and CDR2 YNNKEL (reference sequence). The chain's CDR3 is CASSLGSGYTF. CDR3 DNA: TGTGCCAGCAGCCTTGGGAGTGGCTACACCTTC.

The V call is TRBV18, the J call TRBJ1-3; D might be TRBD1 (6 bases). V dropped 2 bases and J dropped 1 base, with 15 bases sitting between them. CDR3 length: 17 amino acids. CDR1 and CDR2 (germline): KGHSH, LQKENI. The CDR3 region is CASSPKTGEWSGNTIYF. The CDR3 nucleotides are TGTGCCAGCTCACCAAAGACAGGAGAGTGGTCTGGAAACACCATATATTTT.

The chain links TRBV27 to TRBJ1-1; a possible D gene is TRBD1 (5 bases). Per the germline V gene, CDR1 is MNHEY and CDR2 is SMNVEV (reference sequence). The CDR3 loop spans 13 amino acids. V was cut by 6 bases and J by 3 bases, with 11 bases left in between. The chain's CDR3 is CASRRDRYTEAFF. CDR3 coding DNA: TGTGCCAGCAGGCGAGACAGATACACTGAAGCTTTCTTT.

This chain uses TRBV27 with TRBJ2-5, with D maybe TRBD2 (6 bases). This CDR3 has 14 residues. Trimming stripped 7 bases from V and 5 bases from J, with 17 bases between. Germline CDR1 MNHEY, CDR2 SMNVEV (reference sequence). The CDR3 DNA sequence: TGTGCCAGCACCAAAGCGGGCTTAGGGGAGACCCAGTACTTC. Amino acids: CASTKAGLGETQYF.

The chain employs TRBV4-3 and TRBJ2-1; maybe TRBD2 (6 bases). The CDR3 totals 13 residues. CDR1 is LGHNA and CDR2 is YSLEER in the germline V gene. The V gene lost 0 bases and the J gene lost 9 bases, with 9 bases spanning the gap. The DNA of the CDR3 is TGCGCCAGCAGCCAAGATTTCGGGAGTGAGCAGTTCTTC. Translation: CASSQDFGSEQFF.

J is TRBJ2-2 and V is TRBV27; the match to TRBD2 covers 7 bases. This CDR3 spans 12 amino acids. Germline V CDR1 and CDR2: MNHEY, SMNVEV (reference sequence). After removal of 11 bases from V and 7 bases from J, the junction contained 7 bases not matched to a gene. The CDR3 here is CAPGGDIGELFF. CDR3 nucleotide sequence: TGTGCCCCGGGGGGAGACATCGGGGAGCTGTTTTTT.

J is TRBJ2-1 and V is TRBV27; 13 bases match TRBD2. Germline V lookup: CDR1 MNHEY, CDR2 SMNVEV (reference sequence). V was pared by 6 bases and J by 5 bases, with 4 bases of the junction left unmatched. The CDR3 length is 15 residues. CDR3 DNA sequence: TGTGCCAGCAGCACTAGCGGGAGGGGCGACAATGAGCAGTTCTTC. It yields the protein CASSTSGRGDNEQFF.

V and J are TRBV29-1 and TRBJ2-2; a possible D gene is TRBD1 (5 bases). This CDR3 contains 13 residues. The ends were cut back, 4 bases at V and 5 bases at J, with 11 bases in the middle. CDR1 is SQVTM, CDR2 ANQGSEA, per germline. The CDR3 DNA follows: TGCAGCGTTGCCCATCAGGGAACCGGGGAGCTGTTTTTT. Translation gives CSVAHQGTGELFF.

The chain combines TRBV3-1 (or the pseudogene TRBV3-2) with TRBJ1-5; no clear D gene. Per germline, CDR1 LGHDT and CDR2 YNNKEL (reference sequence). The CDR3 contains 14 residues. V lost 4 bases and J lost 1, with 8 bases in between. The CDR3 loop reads CASSPSRSNQPQHF. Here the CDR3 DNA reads TGTGCCAGCAGCCCGTCGCGGAGCAATCAGCCCCAGCATTTT.

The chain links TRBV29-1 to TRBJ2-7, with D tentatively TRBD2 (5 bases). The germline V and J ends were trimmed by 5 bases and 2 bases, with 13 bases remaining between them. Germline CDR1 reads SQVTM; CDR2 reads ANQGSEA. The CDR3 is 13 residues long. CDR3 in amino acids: CSVSTTSTYEQYF. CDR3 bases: TGCAGCGTTTCGACTACTAGTACCTACGAGCAGTACTTC.

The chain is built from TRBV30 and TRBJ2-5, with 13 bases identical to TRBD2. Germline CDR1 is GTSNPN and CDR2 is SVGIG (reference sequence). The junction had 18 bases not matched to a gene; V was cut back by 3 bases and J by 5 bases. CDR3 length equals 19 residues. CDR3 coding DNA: TGTGCCTGGAGAGAGAGACTAGCGGGAGGTAGCTATAGGGTTGAGACCCAGTACTTC. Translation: CAWRERLAGGSYRVETQYF.

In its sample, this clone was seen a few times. The CDR3 protein is CASSQTAYYEKLFF. CDR3 in DNA: TGTGCCAGCAGCCAGACAGCCTACTATGAAAAACTGTTTTTT. The rearrangement uses TRBV5-5 and TRBJ1-4, with D possibly being TRBD1 (5 bases). Trimming left V 4 bases short and J 6 bases short, with 13 bases between. Germline V gene sequence: CDR1 SGHKS, CDR2 YYEKEE (reference sequence). The CDR3 contains 14 residues.

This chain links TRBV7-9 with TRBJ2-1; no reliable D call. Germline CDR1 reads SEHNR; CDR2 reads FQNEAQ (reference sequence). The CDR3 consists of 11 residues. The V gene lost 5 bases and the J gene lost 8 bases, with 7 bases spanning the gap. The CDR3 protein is CASSMLYEQFF. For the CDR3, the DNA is TGTGCCAGCAGCATGTTATATGAGCAGTTCTTC.

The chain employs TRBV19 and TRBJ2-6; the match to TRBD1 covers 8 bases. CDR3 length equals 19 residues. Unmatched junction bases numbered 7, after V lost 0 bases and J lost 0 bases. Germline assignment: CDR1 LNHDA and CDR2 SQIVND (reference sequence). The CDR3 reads CASSIEQGGLSSGANVLTF. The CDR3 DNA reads TGTGCCAGTAGTATAGAACAGGGGGGCCTAAGCTCTGGGGCCAACGTCCTGACTTTC.

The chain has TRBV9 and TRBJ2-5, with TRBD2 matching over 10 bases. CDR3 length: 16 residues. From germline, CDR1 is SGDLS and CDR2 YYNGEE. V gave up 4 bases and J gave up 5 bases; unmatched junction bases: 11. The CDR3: CASSPTSGRAIETQYF. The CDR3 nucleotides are TGTGCCAGCAGCCCAACGAGCGGGAGGGCCATCGAGACCCAGTACTTC. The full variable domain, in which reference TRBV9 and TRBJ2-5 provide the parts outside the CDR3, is DSGVTQTPKHLITATGQRVTLRCSPRSGDLSVYWYQQSLDQGLQFLIQYYNGEERAKGNILERFSAQQFPDLHSELNLSSLELGDSALYFCASSPTSGRAIETQYFGPGTRLLVL.